This passage covers 25 T cell receptor beta chains from one sample sequenced in a study of blood T cell repertoires in COVID-19. TCRdb keeps only in-frame clones here, not all; method: immunoSEQ multiplex PCR. The sample has roughly 180,000 clones, 80% to 90% seen once; the top ten hold around 5%. What was sequenced was peripheral blood. These TCRs come from a woman aged 50 to 60 with COVID-19, enrolled during active disease.

The chain couples TRBV5-1 to TRBJ2-1; TRBD1 matches 7 bases. The CDR3 consists of 12 residues. V lost 0 bases and J lost 12; bases outside the gene matches: 3. CDR1 is SGHRS, CDR2 YFSETQ, per germline. The CDR3 DNA is TGCGCCAGCAGCTTGGAGGGGGCGGGGCAGTTCTTC. Translation gives CASSLEGAGQFF. The complete variable domain, with remaining parts taken from reference TRBV5-1 and TRBJ2-1, reads KAGVTQTPRYLIKTRGQQVTLSCSPISGHRSVSWYQQTPGQGLQFLFEYFSETQRNKGNFPGRFSGRQFSNSRSEMNVSTLELGDSALYLCASSLEGAGQFFGPGTRLTVL.

This clone was observed a handful of times. The rearrangement joins TRBV12-2 to TRBJ1-4. TRBV12-2 has pseudogene status. The CDR3 has 15 amino acids. The CDR3 coding sequence is TGTGCAAGTCGCTTAGCGCGTTCAACTAATGAAAAACTGTTTTTT. It codes for CASRLARSTNEKLFF.

The chain joins TRBV4-3 to TRBJ1-6, with a possible D match to TRBD1 (6 bases). From germline, CDR1 is LGHNA and CDR2 YSLEER. The V and J ends lost 2 bases and 9 bases respectively, with 8 bases between them. The CDR3 has 13 residues. This CDR3 reads CASSQTGFSPLHF. The CDR3 DNA reads TGCGCCAGCAGCCAAACAGGGTTTTCACCCCTCCACTTT.

This chain connects TRBV4-3 to TRBJ1-6; 7 bases are a match to TRBD1. CDR3 length equals 16 residues. CDR1 and CDR2 from the germline V gene are LGHNA and YSLEER. V dropped 4 bases and J dropped 9; count of bases not matched to a gene: 12. The chain's CDR3 is CASSPYGTASGSPLHF. Here the CDR3 DNA reads TGCGCCAGCAGCCCATACGGGACAGCCTCGGGTTCACCCCTCCACTTT.

This sequence joins TRBV3-1 (or the pseudogene TRBV3-2) and TRBJ2-2, with 8 positions matching TRBD1. CDR3 size: 14 residues. After removal of 3 bases from V and 6 bases from J, the junction contained 3 bases not matched to a gene. Germline V CDR1 and CDR2: LGHDT, YNNKEL (reference sequence). The chain's CDR3 is CASSQAGGPGELFF. The CDR3 coding sequence is TGTGCCAGCAGCCAGGCAGGGGGCCCCGGGGAGCTGTTTTTT.

This sequence joins TRBV6-1 and TRBJ2-7; perhaps TRBD1 as D (6 bases). This CDR3 is built from 18 residues. CDR1 is MNHNS and CDR2 is SASEGT in the germline V gene. The ends were cut back, 2 bases at V and 2 bases at J, with 22 bases in the middle. The CDR3 nucleotides are TGTGCCAGCAGTGAATTTTTGGTGGCAGGGGCTACTCCCTACGAGCAGTACTTC. Amino acid sequence: CASSEFLVAGATPYEQYF.

The chain has TRBV14 and TRBJ1-4; the D is unclear. This CDR3 is built from 13 residues. Germline V lookup: CDR1 SGHDN, CDR2 FVKESK. Trimming took off 4 bases at V and 8 bases at J, with 11 bases between the two ends. The CDR3 bases are TGTGCCAGCAGCCCCGTGTCCAGGGAAAAACTGTTTTTT. Residues: CASSPVSREKLFF. Full variable domain (remainder filled in from reference TRBV14 and TRBJ1-4): EAGVTQFPSHSVIEKGQTVTLRCDPISGHDNLYWYRRVMGKEIKFLLHFVKESKQDESGMPNNRFLAERTGGTYSTLKVQPAELEDSGVYFCASSPVSREKLFFGSGTQLSVL.

The chain combines TRBV9 with TRBJ2-1, with TRBD2 identical over 10 bases. V lost 3 bases to trimming and J lost 5 bases; unmatched junction nucleotides: 5. The CDR3 runs to 15 residues. Germline lookup yields CDR1 SGDLS and CDR2 YYNGEE. CDR3 sequence (DNA): TGTGCCAGCAGCGAGCGACTAGCGGGTAACAATGAGCAGTTCTTC. The encoded protein is CASSERLAGNNEQFF.

V usage is TRBV7-3 and J usage is TRBJ2-1; 12 bases are a match to TRBD2. The germline CDR1 and CDR2 sequences are SGHTA and FQGTGA. With 4 bases clipped from V and 12 bases from J, the junction kept 4 bases outside the gene matches. CDR3 length equals 13 residues. This CDR3 reads CASSSGTSGPQFF. The CDR3 nucleotides read TGTGCCAGCAGCTCCGGGACTAGCGGGCCGCAGTTCTTC.

V usage is TRBV6-4 and J usage is TRBJ1-1; weak D call: TRBD1 (5 bases). Trimming left V 6 bases short and J 5 bases short, with 13 bases between. Germline-derived CDR1 and CDR2 are MRHNA and SNTAGT. The CDR3 has 13 residues. DNA of the CDR3: TGTGCCAGCAGGGCAGGGTCAGCGACTGAAGCTTTCTTT. This encodes CASRAGSATEAFF.

In DNA, the CDR3 is TGTGCCAGCAAGACAGTGGAGGGTAATTCACCCCTCCACTTT. Translation: CASKTVEGNSPLHF. The chain employs TRBV27 and TRBJ1-6; the D gene is possibly TRBD1 (5 bases). This CDR3 has 14 residues. V lost 7 bases, J lost 6 bases, and 13 bases lay in between. CDR1 and CDR2 from the germline V gene are MNHEY and SMNVEV (reference sequence).

This clone appeared once. The genes are TRBV18 and TRBJ2-1; 8 bases agree with TRBD2. V lost 2 bases, J lost 3 bases, and 3 bases stayed unmatched. Per the germline V gene, CDR1 is KGHSH and CDR2 is LQKENI. The CDR3 spans 15 residues. CDR3 amino acids: CASSPSLAGYNEQFF. For the CDR3, the DNA is TGTGCCAGCTCACCAAGTCTAGCGGGCTACAATGAGCAGTTCTTC.

About this clone: Different DNA sequences within this sample yield the same CDR3. The genes are TRBV7-9 and TRBJ2-5, with 7 bases identical to TRBD1. V was clipped by 6 bases and J by 1 base; unmatched bases: 2. This CDR3 has 13 amino acids. The germline gives CDR1 SEHNR, CDR2 FQNEAQ (reference sequence). The CDR3 DNA is TGTGCCAGCAGGGGGACAGTCCAAGAGACCCAGTACTTC. Amino acid sequence: CASRGTVQETQYF.

This clone occurred many times. The J gene is TRBJ1-3, the V gene TRBV5-5; D remains ambiguous. V was pared by 2 bases and J by 0 bases, with 6 bases between. Germline CDR1 SGHKS, CDR2 YYEKEE (reference sequence). The CDR3 totals 14 residues. Here the CDR3 DNA reads TGTGCCAGCAGCTTTGAGAGCTCTGGAAACACCATATATTTT. Translated, it gives CASSFESSGNTIYF. Looking up the rest from reference TRBV5-5 and TRBJ1-3 gives the full variable domain: DAGVTQSPTHLIKTRGQQVTLRCSPISGHKSVSWYQQVLGQGPQFIFQYYEKEERGRGNFPDRFSARQFPNYSSELNVNALLLGDSALYLCASSFESSGNTIYFGEGSWLTVV.

V is TRBV10-3 and J is TRBJ2-3; TRBD2 aligns across 9 bases. From germline, CDR1 is ENHRY and CDR2 SYGVKD. This CDR3 is built from 16 residues. The V and J ends lost 8 bases and 5 bases, in that order; junction bases with no gene match: 14. The CDR3, as DNA: TGTGCCATCGGGAACCCTCGCGGGGGGGCCATAGATACGCAGTATTTT. It codes for CAIGNPRGGAIDTQYF.

Notes on this clone: Distinct nucleotide sequences in the sample also encode this CDR3. The CDR3 protein is CASSSGTSGGYEQFF. CDR3 nucleotide sequence: TGTGCCAGCAGCTCCGGGACTAGCGGGGGGTATGAGCAGTTCTTC. The chain carries TRBV5-4 and TRBJ2-1; TRBD2 matches 15 bases. The ends lost 3 bases at V and 8 bases at J; junction bases unmatched: 3. This CDR3 is built from 15 residues. Germline CDR1 reads SGHNT; CDR2 reads YYREEE (reference sequence).

This chain uses TRBV5-1 with TRBJ2-3; D remains unclear. Between the trimmed V and J ends, which lost 0 bases and 0 bases, there was a span of 8 bases. The CDR3 loop spans 15 amino acids. CDR1 is SGHRS, CDR2 YFSETQ, per germline. The CDR3: CASSLARHSTDTQYF. CDR3 in DNA: TGCGCCAGCAGCTTGGCCAGGCATAGCACAGATACGCAGTATTTT.

J is TRBJ2-1 and V is TRBV4-3, with 15 bases that match TRBD2. The CDR3 length is 18 residues. With 4 bases clipped from V and 2 bases from J, the junction kept 6 bases outside the gene matches. Per the germline V gene, CDR1 is LGHNA and CDR2 is YSLEER. The CDR3 reads CASSPRTSGGAAYNEQFF. The CDR3 nucleotides are TGCGCCAGCAGCCCGCGGACTAGCGGGGGGGCCGCCTACAATGAGCAGTTCTTC.

The chain links TRBV3-1 (or the pseudogene TRBV3-2) to TRBJ1-2; tentative D call: TRBD1 (6 bases). V was pared by 4 bases and J by 6 bases, with 15 bases between. The CDR3 covers 14 residues. Looked up from germline, CDR1 is LGHDT and CDR2 is YNNKEL (reference sequence). CDR3 protein: CASSPRTVSDGYTF. CDR3 sequence (DNA): TGTGCCAGCAGCCCTCGGACAGTTTCAGATGGCTACACCTTC.

About this clone: The sample carries other DNA sequences with the same CDR3. The rearrangement links TRBV5-1 to TRBJ2-3; D unclear. The CDR3 loop spans 15 amino acids. In germline, CDR1 is SGHRS, CDR2 YFSETQ. Trimming removed 0 bases at V and 2 bases at J, with 10 bases between. In nucleotides, the CDR3 is TGCGCCAGCAGCTTGGCCGGCAGGTCCACAGATACGCAGTATTTT. It specifies CASSLAGRSTDTQYF.

This chain uses TRBV7-6 with TRBJ2-5, with TRBD2 matching over 8 bases. Germline lookup yields CDR1 SGHVS and CDR2 FNYEAQ. J lost 5 bases, V lost 3 bases, and 11 bases had no gene match. The CDR3 is 16 amino acids. CDR3 protein: CASSLGGSGGLETQYF. As DNA, the CDR3 is TGTGCCAGCAGCTTGGGGGGCTCGGGGGGGCTCGAGACCCAGTACTTC.

This clone was recorded a few times. This chain connects TRBV28 to TRBJ2-3, with D perhaps matching TRBD1 (5 bases). This CDR3 is built from 16 residues. V shed 5 bases and J shed 4 bases, with 19 bases lying between them. The germline V gene has CDR1 MDHEN and CDR2 SYDVKM. The CDR3 DNA follows: TGTGCCAGCAGTCCCCACGACAGATATAACCCAGATACGCAGTATTTT. Protein sequence: CASSPHDRYNPDTQYF. Together with reference TRBV28 and TRBJ2-3, the CDR3 gives the full variable domain: DVKVTQSSRYLVKRTGEKVFLECVQDMDHENMFWYRQDPGLGLRLIYFSYDVKMKEKGDIPEGYSVSREKKERFSLILESASTNQTSMYLCASSPHDRYNPDTQYFGPGTRLTVL.

The J gene is TRBJ2-3, the V gene TRBV6-2 or TRBV6-3; D may be TRBD2 (5 bases). This CDR3 has 17 amino acids. The ends were cut back, 5 bases at V and 0 bases at J, with 18 bases in the middle. Germline values: CDR1 MNHEY, CDR2 SVGEGT. The CDR3 bases are TGTGCCAGCAGTAATGAACTAGGCGGAACTAGCACAGATACGCAGTATTTT. Translating it yields CASSNELGGTSTDTQYF.

This chain links TRBV4-3 with TRBJ2-2, with TRBD2 as a possible D gene (5 bases). The germline V and J ends were trimmed by 4 bases and 2 bases, with 14 bases remaining between them. Germline V CDR1 and CDR2: LGHNA, YSLEER. The CDR3 consists of 16 residues. As DNA, the CDR3 is TGCGCCAGCAGCCGGACTCACCCCCTCAACACCGGGGAGCTGTTTTTT. It translates to CASSRTHPLNTGELFF.

The chain employs TRBV5-6 and TRBJ2-3; tentatively, D is TRBD1 (6 bases). Germline assignment: CDR1 SGHDT and CDR2 YYEEEE. This CDR3 has 13 amino acids. Trimming took 7 bases from V and 5 from J, leaving 14 bases between them. CDR3 residues: CASVPQGLDTQYF. CDR3 bases: TGTGCCAGCGTCCCTCAGGGGTTAGATACGCAGTATTTT.